The sequence of this TCR beta chain was determined in a study of CD8 T cells in Susac syndrome. cDNA came from roughly 0.53 to 1 ug RNA primed by random hexamers. TCRdb re-called the immunoSEQ multiplex PCR reads through MiXCR, storing one row per CDR3 protein. The table lists more than 85,000 distinct CDR3 sequences, over 90% of them singletons. This CDR3 has 12 residues. V lost 8 bases and J lost 2, with 9 bases in between. Germline V gene sequence: CDR1 GTSNPN, CDR2 SVGIG (reference sequence). Recently defined diagnostic criteria classed the Susac syndrome patients as definite or probable. Purification of the CD8+ and CD4+ T cells relied on negative isolation, and TEMRA cells underwent FACS enrichment.

This receptor was obtained from a human donor with Susac syndrome. The genes are TRBV30 and TRBJ2-2, with D perhaps assigned TRBD1 or TRBD2 (5 bases each). Sequenced material: CD4+ T cells from PBMCs. In DNA form, the CDR3 reads TGTGCCGTCGGGACCAACACCGGGGAGCTGTTTTTT. Amino acid sequence: CAVGTNTGELFF. Filled out from reference TRBV30 and TRBJ2-2, the complete variable domain reads SQTIHQWPATLVQPVGSPLSLECTVEGTSNPNLYWYRQAAGRGLQLLFYSVGIGQISSEVPQNLSASRPQDRQFILSSKKLLLSDSGFYLCAVGTNTGELFFGEGSRLTVL.